This T cell receptor (beta chain) emerged from a study of T cell repertoires in cytomegalovirus infection. On the study more broadly: In public TCR beta signatures, there were indications of both CMV infection and matching HLA type.

TCRdb processed the reads anew with MiXCR; each CDR3 protein has one entry. The table shows about 240,000 distinct CDR3 sequences, with roughly an eighth occurring only once. This CDR3 region has 13 residues. Germline V gives CDR1 SGHRS, CDR2 YFSETQ. V gave up 0 bases and J gave up 5 bases, with 5 bases separating them. Overall study findings and caveats: In two of eight donors, the top clonotype was HLA-C-restricted CMV-specific.

To note about this clonotype: The target antigen is unknown.

J is TRBJ2-2 and V is TRBV5-1; no definite D call. The sequencing sample was made of PBMCs. This clonotype was obtained from a human donor in good health (CMV status not recorded). Some clones in this sample may be carry-over from other donors' samples. The CDR3 coding sequence is TGCGCCAGCAGCTTGGTCTTAACCGGGGAGCTGTTTTTT. Amino acid sequence: CASSLVLTGELFF. Together with reference TRBV5-1 and TRBJ2-2, the CDR3 gives the full variable domain: KAGVTQTPRYLIKTRGQQVTLSCSPISGHRSVSWYQQTPGQGLQFLFEYFSETQRNKGNFPGRFSGRQFSNSRSEMNVSTLELGDSALYLCASSLVLTGELFFGEGSRLTVL.